The present T cell receptor (beta chain) was sequenced within a study of CD8 T cells in ankylosing spondylitis. There are 14 residues in the CDR3. The V gene end was trimmed by 5 bases and the J gene end by 6 bases; junction bases not matched to a gene: 6. Looked up from germline, CDR1 is SQVTM and CDR2 is ANQGSEA. This clonotype showed up many times. Antigen specificity is unknown. Library preparation for TCR beta used quantitative 5'-RACE with molecular barcodes. TCRdb itself ran the 5' RACE reads through MiXCR, one entry per CDR3 protein. The sample consists of about 460,000 distinct CDR3 sequences, approximately 5.3% of them appearing once. Findings of the study overall: Reportedly, matched ankylosing spondylitis synovial fluid was significantly enriched for disease-linked clones. Eight highly homologous variants formed a TCR beta motif that appeared characteristic of ankylosing spondylitis blood. With a CD8+ phenotype, disease-linked clones were relatively rare in peripheral blood.

This clonotype was sampled from a male donor with ankylosing spondylitis. The sequenced sample was blood, either unsorted or a sorted T cell fraction (not recorded which). This chain connects TRBV29-1 to TRBJ2-1; TRBD2 agrees at 11 bases. CDR3 region: CSVIAGGPSNEQFF. The CDR3, as DNA: TGCAGCGTTATAGCGGGAGGGCCCAGCAATGAGCAGTTCTTC.